Presented here are 28 T cell receptor beta chains from one specimen sequenced in a study of tumor-infiltrating lymphocytes in primary liver carcinoma. The tissue used was unsorted bulk material of about 19-31 mg. RNA and DNA were co-extracted from it with the AllPrep DNA/RNA mini kit. Making TCR beta cDNA involved 400 to 600 ng total RNA and a constant-region primer. The TCR beta library was amplified through three nested multiplex PCR rounds in a modified ARM-PCR procedure. Use of TRBV1-TRBV30 forward primers with a C-beta reverse primer characterized the first two PCR rounds, which lasted around 10 cycles each. TCRdb fed the multiplex PCR reads into MiXCR, producing one record per CDR3 protein. The sample contains about 78,000 distinct CDR3 sequences, 71% of which appear only once. Sequenced sample: liver tumor tissue from sampling region 4. Subset of the sample: tumor region T4, right-lateral pole. These receptors all come from a woman aged 55-75 years with primary liver carcinoma and hepatitis B virus infection.

This clonotype was observed a handful of times. This may arise from a read error, as a much more abundant clone is one base away. The chain uses TRBV6-6 and TRBJ1-1; 8 bases match TRBD1. Germline V gene data show CDR1 as MNHNY and CDR2 as SVGAGI (reference sequence). The CDR3 consists of 14 residues. The J segment lost 5 bases and the V segment lost 0 bases, leaving 2 bases of the junction unmatched. The CDR3: CASSYSTGGTEAFF. CDR3 DNA sequence: TGTGCCAGCAGTTACTCTACAGGGGGTACTGAAGCTTTCTTT.

With respect to this clonotype: A read error may explain this, as a much larger clone is one base away. This is likely a read error, given that the CDR3 carries no conserved phenylalanine or tryptophan at its end. The V call is TRBV28, the J call TRBJ2-1; 7 positions match TRBD2. The CDR3 consists of 14 residues. Germline V gene data show CDR1 as MDHEN and CDR2 as SYDVKM. J gave up 2 bases and V 6 bases, and 4 bases lay outside the gene matches. For the CDR3, the DNA is TGTGCCAGCAGACCCAGCGGGACCTACAATGAGCAGTTCTCC. This translates into CASRPSGTYNEQFS.

For this clonotype: At one end the junction does not follow the germline gene, possibly because of a read error. This rearrangement joins TRBV11-2 to TRBJ2-3, with TRBD2 matching 13 bases. The CDR3 spans 17 residues. Germline assignment: CDR1 SGHAT and CDR2 FQNNGV. The CDR3 DNA reads as TGTGCCAGCAGCCTGGGACTAGCGGGGCCGCTCACAGATACGCTGTATTTT. It translates to CASSLGLAGPLTDTLYF.

The V gene is TRBV18, the J gene TRBJ2-2; 8 bases are shared with TRBD2. CDR3 length equals 17 residues. Germline V gene lookup returns CDR1 KGHSH and CDR2 LQKENI. V shed 1 base and J 4 bases; nucleotides not matched to a gene: 8. The CDR3 DNA sequence: TGTGCCAGCTCACCACTCTTAGGAGCGGGAGTCACCGGGGAGCTGTTTTTT. Protein product: CASSPLLGAGVTGELFF.

As to this clonotype: The final CDR3 position lacks the conserved phenylalanine or tryptophan, pointing to a likely read error. The chain carries TRBV29-1 and TRBJ1-4; TRBD1 is a possible D gene (5 bases). The length of the CDR3 is 13 residues. The germline V gene encodes CDR1 SQVTM and CDR2 ANQGSEA. Trimming cost V 7 bases and J 3 bases, with 12 bases left between them. CDR3 sequence (DNA): TGCAGCGGACAGAGGGGAGCTAATGAAAAACTGTTTTTA. Translation: CSGQRGANEKLFL.

To note about this clonotype: One base away lies a much larger clone, so this may be a sequencing read error. V usage is TRBV20-1 and J usage is TRBJ1-2, with a tentative D call TRBD1 (5 bases). Germline assignment: CDR1 DFQATT and CDR2 SNEGSKA (reference sequence). The CDR3 runs to 13 residues. The CDR3 here is CSARGPSNYGYIF. In nucleotides, the CDR3 is TGCAGTGCTAGGGGGCCGAGTAACTATGGCTACATCTTC.

This clonotype was counted only a few times. The chain employs TRBV6-5 and TRBJ1-5, with 9 bases fitting TRBD1. Germline loops: CDR1 MNHEY, CDR2 SVGAGI. The CDR3 has 15 residues. The V and J ends lost 11 bases and 3 bases, in that order; junction bases with no gene match: 11. This CDR3 is CAGRRTGDVNQPQHF. DNA for the CDR3: TGTGCCGGCCGGAGGACAGGGGACGTCAATCAGCCCCAGCATTTT.

With respect to this clonotype: Being one base from a much bigger clone, this may be a read error. The chain is built from TRBV5-1 and TRBJ2-5; D call uncertain. The CDR3 spans 12 residues. Looked up from germline, CDR1 is SGHRS and CDR2 is YFSETQ. Trimming pared 5 bases from V and 2 bases from J, leaving 7 bases between. CDR3 loop: CASSQVQETQYF. In DNA form, the CDR3 reads TGCGCCAGCAGTCAGGTACAAGAGACCCAGTACTTC.

In regard to this clonotype: An end of the junction differs from the germline gene, which may be a read error. The chain recombines TRBV6-5 with TRBJ1-5, with a tentative D call TRBD1 (5 bases). This CDR3 comprises 14 residues. Germline V gives CDR1 MNHEY, CDR2 SVGAGI. The chain's CDR3 is CASRAGRGNQPQHF. As DNA, the CDR3 is TGTGCCAGCAGGGCAGGGCGAGGCAATCAGCCTCAGCATTTT.

With respect to this clonotype: Because the CDR3 is missing its conserved closing phenylalanine or tryptophan, this is likely a read error. The chain joins TRBV11-1 to TRBJ2-5, with 9 bases aligning to TRBD1. V dropped 9 bases and J dropped 0; count of bases not matched to a gene: 11. Per the germline V gene, CDR1 is SGHAT and CDR2 is FQDESV (reference sequence). The CDR3 is 16 amino acids. CDR3 in DNA: TGTGCCAGGTGCTCCTCCGGGACAGGGTACCAAGAGACCCAGTACCTC. Translation gives CARCSSGTGYQETQYL.

Concerning this clonotype itself: One end of the junction is discordant with germline, which a read error may explain. The rearrangement links TRBV29-1 to TRBJ2-2; 8 bases are a match to TRBD2. CDR1 SQVTM and CDR2 ANQGSEA come from the germline V gene. This CDR3 comprises 14 residues. CDR3 sequence: CSAQGLVNTGELSF. In nucleotides, the CDR3 is TGCAGCGCACAGGGACTAGTGAACACCGGGGAGCTGTCTTTT.

Details on this clonotype: No conserved phenylalanine or tryptophan ends this CDR3, so it is likely a read error. The CDR3 nucleotides are TGTGCCAGCAACCCGCCCGCGACGTTAGAGACCCAGTACCTT. Its protein product is CASNPPATLETQYL. The chain employs TRBV11-2 and TRBJ2-5; D not resolved. Trimming stripped 7 bases from V and 4 bases from J, with 16 bases between. The CDR3 is 14 residues long. Germline CDR1 SGHAT, CDR2 FQNNGV.

About this clonotype itself: A read error may account for a junction end that differs from germline. This sequence joins TRBV6-5 and TRBJ2-7; possible D gene TRBD1, 6 bases. The CDR3 covers 12 residues. The germline CDR1 and CDR2 sequences are MNHEY and SVGAGI. CDR3 protein: CVSTSRGYEQYF. CDR3 nucleotide sequence: TGTGTCAGCACCTCCAGGGGTTACGAGCAGTACTTC.

This clonotype was detected only a few times. This may come from a read error, since a much larger clone is one base off. The chain couples TRBV6-5 to TRBJ2-5; no clear D. Trimming left V 2 bases short and J 1 base short, with 5 bases between. The CDR3 sequence is 13 residues long. Germline loops: CDR1 MNHEY, CDR2 SVGAGI. CDR3 sequence (DNA): TGTGCCAGCAGTTACAGGCCCCAAGAGACCCAGTACTTC. This encodes CASSYRPQETQYF.

The chain couples TRBV12-3 or TRBV12-4 to TRBJ1-5, with D unclear. Trimming removed 5 bases from V and 12 bases from J, with 20 bases in between. CDR3 size: 14 residues. The CDR3 sequence is CASSTSAGIKHQHF. The CDR3 region has the DNA TGTGCCAGCAGTACCTCAGCGGGCATCAAGCACCAGCATTTT.

Remarks on this clonotype: The CDR3 end shows no conserved phenylalanine or tryptophan, and so a read error is likely. The DNA is left out, because the CDR3 cannot be placed on it with certainty; the CDR3 is given as TCRdb lists it. V is TRBV29-1 and J is TRBJ2-7; TRBD2 reflects the table's D call only, with no check against the DNA. Germline lookup yields CDR1 SQVTM and CDR2 ANQGSEA. Both ends counted, the CDR3 spans 13 residues. CDR3 region: CSVEEGLADEQYL.

This clonotype was counted between two and nine times. The chain employs TRBV7-9 and TRBJ1-4; no firm D call. Germline V CDR1 and CDR2: SEHNR, FQNEAQ (reference sequence). V lost 5 bases and J 8 bases, leaving 15 bases between the germline ends. The CDR3 runs to 14 residues. The CDR3 bases are TGTGCCAGCAGCCACACTGCGGGATTAGAAAAACTGTTTTTT. Its translation is CASSHTAGLEKLFF.

This clonotype was recorded only once. Lacking the conserved final phenylalanine or tryptophan, this CDR3 likely reflects a read error. This CDR3 reads CASSLASGASGYEQYL. CDR3 nucleotide sequence: TGTGCCAGCAGCTTAGCGTCGGGGGCAAGTGGCTACGAGCAGTACCTC. The chain carries TRBV11-2 and TRBJ2-7; perhaps D is TRBD1 or TRBD2 (6 bases each). The V end lost 1 base, the J end lost 3 bases, and 16 bases lay between the germline ends. CDR1 and CDR2 (germline): SGHAT, FQNNGV. The CDR3 has 16 amino acids.

With respect to this clonotype: Without the conserved terminal phenylalanine or tryptophan, this CDR3 likely stems from a read error. The chain links TRBV29-1 to TRBJ2-2; the D is unclear. Germline-derived CDR1 and CDR2 are SQVTM and ANQGSEA. The CDR3 runs to 14 residues. Trimming took off 6 bases at V and 7 bases at J, with 18 bases between the two ends. This chain's CDR3 is CSVASVRGHGELFS. CDR3 in DNA: TGCAGCGTCGCTAGTGTGAGAGGTCACGGGGAGCTGTTTTCT.

Regarding this clonotype: The junction departs from the called germline gene at one end, perhaps through a read error. This chain links TRBV6-1 with TRBJ2-3; a possible D gene is TRBD1 (5 bases). The CDR3 is made up of 14 amino acids. Germline-derived CDR1 and CDR2 are MNHNS and SASEGT. CDR3 sequence (DNA): TGTGCCAGCAGTGATGATGGCCCTACAGGTACGCAATATTTT. It translates to CASSDDGPTGTQYF.

Details on this clonotype: One end of the junction fails to match germline, which may point to a read error. Here the CDR3 reads CVSSYEHRNIQYF. CDR3 nucleotides: TGTGTCAGCAGCTATGAGCACAGAAACATTCAGTACTTC. The genes are TRBV12-3 or TRBV12-4 and TRBJ2-4; D remains unclear. The CDR3 is 13 residues long.

This clonotype was recorded at least ten times. The rearrangement uses TRBV5-1 and TRBJ2-1; 12 positions agree with TRBD2. The V and J ends lost 4 bases and 6 bases, in that order; junction bases with no gene match: 5. Germline V lookup: CDR1 SGHRS, CDR2 YFSETQ. This CDR3 contains 15 residues. For the CDR3, the DNA is TGCGCCAGCAGCCTCTGGACTAGCGGGGCCAATGAGCAGTTCTTC. Translated: CASSLWTSGANEQFF. Combining the CDR3 with reference TRBV5-1 and TRBJ2-1 gives the whole variable domain KAGVTQTPRYLIKTRGQQVTLSCSPISGHRSVSWYQQTPGQGLQFLFEYFSETQRNKGNFPGRFSGRQFSNSRSEMNVSTLELGDSALYLCASSLWTSGANEQFFGPGTRLTVL.

On this clonotype itself: The junction and the germline gene differ at one end; a read error may be behind it. This sequence joins TRBV28 and TRBJ2-1; 8 nucleotides line up with TRBD2. This CDR3 spans 16 amino acids. Germline values: CDR1 MDHEN, CDR2 SYDVKM. CDR3 nucleotides: TGTGCCAGCAGTTCCAACGGGGGGGAGGAGAGTGGTGAGCAGTCCTTC. It translates to CASSSNGGEESGEQSF.

The rearrangement uses TRBV14 and TRBJ2-7, with 10 bases matching TRBD2. J gave up 9 bases and V 2 bases, and 4 bases lay outside the gene matches. Germline V CDR1 and CDR2: SGHDN, FVKESK. This CDR3 region has 13 residues. CDR3 residues: CASSQLAGARQYV. CDR3 nucleotides: TGTGCCAGCAGCCAACTAGCGGGAGCAAGGCAGTACGTC.

The chain employs TRBV4-1 and TRBJ2-3; D may be TRBD2 (6 bases). The germline CDR1 and CDR2 sequences are MGHRA and YSYEKL. V lost 7 bases, J lost 3 bases, and 29 bases lay in between. This CDR3 spans 19 amino acids. CDR3 sequence reads: CASNPIAGNLPRQTDTQYF. CDR3 in DNA: TGCGCCAGCAACCCCATCGCGGGAAACCTCCCCCGGCAGACAGATACGCAGTATTTT.

In this sample, this clonotype turned up many times. J is TRBJ2-4 and V is TRBV24-1, with D unresolved. The CDR3 has 15 residues. The germline V gene encodes CDR1 KGHDR and CDR2 SFDVKD. The germline V and J ends were trimmed by 2 bases and 0 bases, with 7 bases remaining between them. The CDR3 reads CATSDSQIAKNIQYF. The CDR3 bases are TGTGCCACCAGTGATTCACAGATAGCCAAAAACATTCAGTACTTC.

With respect to this clonotype: A much larger clone lies one base from this, so it may be a read error. The chain joins TRBV28 to TRBJ2-7, with 7 bases matching TRBD1. Germline V gene sequence: CDR1 MDHEN, CDR2 SYDVKM. The CDR3 totals 15 residues. CDR3 residues: CARSSTGALTYEQYF. The CDR3 DNA sequence: TGTGCCAGGAGTTCCACAGGGGCCCTAACCTACGAGCAGTACTTC.

Comments on this clonotype: Germline and junction disagree at one end, which may indicate a read error. This chain joins TRBV11-2 and TRBJ2-7, with TRBD2 matching 8 bases. Germline assignment: CDR1 SGHAT and CDR2 FQNNGV. This CDR3 is 18 amino acids long. DNA for the CDR3: TGTCCCAGCAACTTAGATTTGGTCAGTCTAGCGGGTCCCTACGAGCAGTACTTC. Residues: CPSNLDLVSLAGPYEQYF.